This T cell receptor beta chain was sequenced in a study of cytomegalovirus exposure and HLA in healthy donors. Study-level findings and limits: Relative to the roughly 700-donor mean, N-insertions were reportedly fewer in an Asian-associated ancestry cluster in a later analysis.

Germline CDR1 MDHEN, CDR2 SYDVKM. CDR3 length: 16 amino acids. Deletions cut 6 bases from V and 0 bases from J, with 15 bases between. A few counts support this clone. Its antigen is currently unknown. In the PCR, 60 Vbeta and 13 Jbeta primers were used. Assay used: immunoSEQ multiplex PCR; TCRdb lists only in-frame clones, some missing. The sample lists nearly 300,000 clones, roughly 90% occurring once. The sequenced material came from PBMCs. This sequence originates from a man aged 35 to 55 in good health and CMV-seropositive. This chain links TRBV28 with TRBJ1-3, with D uncertain. The CDR3 reads CASSPYGGTSGNTIYF. The CDR3 region has the DNA TGTGCCAGCAGCCCTTATGGAGGTACCTCTGGAAACACCATATATTTT.